Sequencing of this T cell receptor (beta chain) was carried out in a study of blood T cell repertoires in COVID-19. As for the study in general: The study drew acute and convalescent COVID-19 samples from the United States, Italy and Spain.

Germline values: CDR1 SEHNR, CDR2 FQNEAQ (reference sequence). This CDR3 region has 14 residues. The V segment lost 4 bases and the J segment 5 bases; nucleotides outside the gene matches: 5. Original processing methods: For nucleated cells, counts were estimated from reference gene primer amplification. Produced via immunoSEQ multiplex PCR; TCRdb's table is partial and in-frame only. The V and J calls and the clone size are those of that table, but D and trimming were determined from the DNA. The sample lists some 370,000 clones, around 91% occurring once. The chain combines TRBV7-9 with TRBJ1-1; 9 bases map to TRBD1. The sample comprised peripheral blood. The clonotype comes from a man aged 18 to 35 with active or convalescent COVID-19. In nucleotides, the CDR3 is TGTGCCAGCAGCTCACAGGGGGCGAGAACTGAAGCTTTCTTT. It is translated as CASSSQGARTEAFF.